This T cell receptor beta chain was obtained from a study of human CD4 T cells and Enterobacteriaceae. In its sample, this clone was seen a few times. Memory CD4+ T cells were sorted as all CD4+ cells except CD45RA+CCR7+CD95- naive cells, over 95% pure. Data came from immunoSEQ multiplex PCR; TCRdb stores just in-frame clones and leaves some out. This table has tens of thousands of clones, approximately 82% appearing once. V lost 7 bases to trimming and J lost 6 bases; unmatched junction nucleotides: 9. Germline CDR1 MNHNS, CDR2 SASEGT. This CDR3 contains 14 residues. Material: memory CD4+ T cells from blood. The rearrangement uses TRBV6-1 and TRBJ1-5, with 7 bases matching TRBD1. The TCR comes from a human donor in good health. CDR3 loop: CASISEGGGQPQHF. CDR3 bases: TGTGCCAGCATCTCAGAAGGGGGCGGTCAGCCCCAGCATTTT.